This T cell receptor (beta chain) appears in the sequencing data of a study of T cells after yellow fever vaccination (dated by TCRdb to 2018 to 2020). A note on the overall study: Libraries from fractions with low cell numbers were prepared with the SMART-Seq v4 Ultra Low Input RNA kit. To follow T-cell clones before and after primary and booster YFV17D yellow fever vaccination, bulk TCR alpha and beta repertoires were sequenced over time. Two healthy male donors, one aged 18 to 30 and one aged 30 to 40 years, were included in the cohort. Blood was drawn at multiple timepoints before and after primary and secondary immunization, with bulk PBMC replicates and cell subsets isolated.

As for this clonotype: Its binding antigen is unknown. No base quality values were provided; no much bigger clone lies one nucleotide off.

The investigation overall reported the following: After the booster, most clones that had expanded after primary vaccination were detected again (around 96% of CD4 and over 75% of CD8), suggesting broad maintenance of memory. The secondary T-cell response was found to be weaker but faster than the primary response, with a peak reached on day 5 rather than on day 15. Because the study included only a couple of donors, the extent to which the findings can be generalized is limited. A small fraction of clonotypes appeared in both the CD4 and CD8 compartments, likely as a result of convergent recombination. Because abundant contaminating clonotypes from the bulk population could be contained in FACS-sorted repertoires, computational filtering was required.

The treatment or condition label here, explained by the study, means: live attenuated yellow fever vaccine strain. At every blood-draw timepoint, two biological replicates of bulk PBMCs were collected. PBMCs were isolated from peripheral blood using a standard Ficoll-Paque protocol. TriZol was used to extract RNA from bulk PBMCs, from CD4 and CD8 fractions, and from dextramer-positive and dextramer-negative fractions. Instrument on record: Illumina NovaSeq 6000. TCR cDNA was made using 5'RACE template switching, a step that added a universal primer site and unique molecular identifiers. cDNA synthesis was primed from both the TCR alpha and TCR beta constant segments. Two PCR steps were used to amplify libraries, with sample barcodes and sequencing adapters being added in the second step. Sequencing of libraries was performed on Illumina HiSeq 2500 (2x100 bp) or NovaSeq (2x150 bp). Under the source paper's analysis protocol: MIGEC handled demultiplexing of reads and collapsing into UMI consensus sequences, while MiXCR performed V(D)J alignment. Clonotypes responding to the vaccine were identified with edgeR on replicate PBMC samples, with the criteria of FDR below 0.01 and a log2 fold change above 5 up to day 15. Bulk clonotypes were assigned CD4 or CD8 identity according to which sequenced CD4 or CD8 repertoire held them at higher abundance. The public reads were quality trimmed at Q25 with fastp and then assembled into clones with MiXCR by TCRdb, keeping productive beta chains. Every CDR3 protein is listed once, alongside the most common genes and DNA of its rows. TCRdb's processing, not the authors', yielded these V and J calls. Here the sample has about 330,000 distinct CDR3 sequences; about 4% occur a single time. The top ten hold approximately 23% of the sample.

The specimen comprised PBMCs, sampled 5 days after the yellow fever booster vaccination. The source is a man between 18 and 35 years old who received the YFV17D yellow fever vaccine.

The CDR3 here reads CASSYSGDVLGNTIYF. The bases are TGTGCCAGCAGTTACTCAGGGGACGTCCTGGGAAACACCATATATTTT. Recombination connected TRBV6-5 to TRBJ1-3; the D segment could be TRBD1, given 5 matching bases. The germline V gene supplies CDR1 MNHEY and CDR2 SVGAGI. The CDR3 numbers 16 residues from cysteine through phenylalanine. Only the CDR3 region is kept as DNA, spanning 48 bases read in frame from base 1. The junction carries 13 bases between V and J, which are trimmed by 0 bases and 4 bases respectively.